A single T cell receptor beta chain is shown here with its context. The antigen remains undetermined. These data belong to a study of cytomegalovirus exposure and HLA in healthy donors. A multiplex PCR was run with 60 Vbeta primers and 13 Jbeta primers. In the original processing: Counted up in a later analysis, unique TCR beta chains came to some 72 million, with around 10 million shared. TCRdb keeps only in-frame clones here, not all; method: immunoSEQ multiplex PCR. The V and J calls and the clone size are those of that table, but D and trimming were determined from the DNA. The repertoire includes around 210,000 clones, roughly 83% of them detected once, and 0.35% to 0.5% sits in the top ten. Study results and limitations: In a later analysis, a genetic analysis reported fewer productive-TCR N-insertions in an Asian-associated ancestry cluster than the cohort average.

Between the trimmed V and J ends, which lost 5 bases and 3 bases, there was a span of 14 bases. Looked up from germline, CDR1 is SGHTA and CDR2 is FQGTGA. The CDR3 contains 14 residues. This TCR derives from a male donor in good health and CMV-seropositive. The chain links TRBV7-3 to TRBJ2-7; D may be TRBD2 (6 bases). Sequencing used PBMCs. The CDR3: CASSPQGGVYEQYF. The CDR3 nucleotides are TGTGCCAGCAGCCCGCAAGGAGGGGTCTACGAGCAGTACTTC.